The rows below give T cell receptor beta chains drawn from one sample of a study of blood T cell repertoires in COVID-19. Repertoires were generated with immunoSEQ multiplex PCR, while TCRdb's copy carries only in-frame clones and drops some. There are approximately 130,000 clones in the sample; 85% occur only once, and around 4.5% lies in the top ten. Sequenced sample: peripheral blood. All receptors come from a human donor in a cohort sampled during active COVID-19. The CDR3 runs from the conserved cysteine through the conserved F or W. Fields, in order: CDR3 length, clone size, V gene, J gene, D gene, CDR3 protein, CDR3 DNA. The D gene is left open where the match is weak. Where a row states a size, it is once, few, many or the class of an expanded clone; other rows omit it.

cdr3_length: 14; clone_size: -; v_call: TRBV7-2; j_call: TRBJ1-1; d_call: -; cdr3_aa: CASSNEGGITEAFF; cdr3_nt: TGTGCCAGCAGCAACGAGGGGGGGATCACTGAAGCTTTCTTT
cdr3_length: 14; clone_size: -; v_call: TRBV18; j_call: TRBJ2-3; d_call: TRBD1; cdr3_aa: CASSKTGRGDTQYF; cdr3_nt: TGTGCCAGCTCAAAGACAGGGCGAGGAGATACGCAGTATTTT
cdr3_length: 14; clone_size: -; v_call: TRBV19; j_call: TRBJ1-1; d_call: -; cdr3_aa: CASSTQGLGTEAFF; cdr3_nt: TGTGCCAGTAGTACGCAGGGGCTTGGCACTGAAGCTTTCTTT
cdr3_length: 15; clone_size: few; v_call: TRBV7-9; j_call: TRBJ2-7; d_call: TRBD1; cdr3_aa: CASSYGTGASYEQYF; cdr3_nt: TGTGCCAGCAGCTACGGGACAGGGGCCTCCTACGAGCAGTACTTC
cdr3_length: 14; clone_size: -; v_call: TRBV5-1; j_call: TRBJ2-1; d_call: TRBD1; cdr3_aa: CASNPGTGGNEQFF; cdr3_nt: TGCGCCAGCAACCCAGGGACAGGGGGCAATGAGCAGTTCTTC
cdr3_length: 17; clone_size: -; v_call: TRBV3-1/TRBV3-2; j_call: TRBJ1-6; d_call: -; cdr3_aa: CASSQDRQPPSNSPLHF; cdr3_nt: TGTGCCAGCAGCCAAGACAGGCAACCACCTTCGAATTCACCCCTCCACTTT
cdr3_length: 15; clone_size: -; v_call: TRBV25-1; j_call: TRBJ1-2; d_call: TRBD1; cdr3_aa: CASSSGTGDSYGYTF; cdr3_nt: TGTGCCAGCAGCTCCGGGACAGGGGACAGCTATGGCTACACCTTC
cdr3_length: 14; clone_size: -; v_call: TRBV6-2/TRBV6-3; j_call: TRBJ2-3; d_call: TRBD2; cdr3_aa: CATSSGVDTDTQYF; cdr3_nt: TGTGCCACCAGTAGCGGGGTCGACACAGATACGCAGTATTTT
cdr3_length: 15; clone_size: many; v_call: TRBV24-1; j_call: TRBJ2-3; d_call: TRBD1; cdr3_aa: CATRPGTGDTDTQYF; cdr3_nt: TGTGCCACCAGGCCTGGGACAGGGGACACAGATACGCAGTATTTT
cdr3_length: 18; clone_size: -; v_call: TRBV5-1; j_call: TRBJ1-1; d_call: -; cdr3_aa: CASSLAMAAGRVVTEAFF; cdr3_nt: TGCGCCAGCAGCTTGGCCATGGCAGCCGGCCGGGTGGTTACTGAAGCTTTCTTT
cdr3_length: 13; clone_size: -; v_call: TRBV7-9; j_call: TRBJ2-7; d_call: -; cdr3_aa: CASSQTGNYEQYF; cdr3_nt: TGTGCCAGCAGCCAGACAGGCAACTACGAGCAGTACTTC
cdr3_length: 15; clone_size: few; v_call: TRBV24-1; j_call: TRBJ1-5; d_call: -; cdr3_aa: CATSDLREAGQPQHF; cdr3_nt: TGTGCCACCAGTGATTTGCGCGAGGCGGGGCAGCCCCAGCATTTT
cdr3_length: 13; clone_size: -; v_call: TRBV5-6; j_call: TRBJ1-3; d_call: -; cdr3_aa: CASSLEGVNTIYF; cdr3_nt: TGTGCCAGCAGCTTAGAAGGGGTAAACACCATATATTTT
cdr3_length: 15; clone_size: -; v_call: TRBV24-1; j_call: TRBJ2-2; d_call: -; cdr3_aa: CATSDVQGTTGELFF; cdr3_nt: TGTGCCACCAGTGATGTTCAGGGGACCACCGGGGAGCTGTTTTTT
cdr3_length: 15; clone_size: few; v_call: TRBV4-3; j_call: TRBJ1-6; d_call: -; cdr3_aa: CASSQDPGWDSPLHF; cdr3_nt: TGCGCCAGCAGCCAAGACCCAGGGTGGGATTCACCCCTCCACTTT
cdr3_length: 15; clone_size: -; v_call: TRBV6-2/TRBV6-3; j_call: TRBJ1-5; d_call: TRBD1; cdr3_aa: CASSYPGTGRQPQHF; cdr3_nt: TGTGCCAGCAGTTACCCCGGGACAGGGAGACAGCCCCAGCATTTT
cdr3_length: 14; clone_size: -; v_call: TRBV15; j_call: TRBJ2-5; d_call: TRBD1; cdr3_aa: CATSRVDRGETQYF; cdr3_nt: TGTGCCACCAGCAGAGTGGACAGGGGAGAGACCCAGTACTTC
cdr3_length: 15; clone_size: -; v_call: TRBV18; j_call: TRBJ1-1; d_call: -; cdr3_aa: CASSPEGRVNTEAFF; cdr3_nt: TGTGCCAGCTCACCCGAGGGAAGGGTGAACACTGAAGCTTTCTTT
cdr3_length: 14; clone_size: -; v_call: TRBV15; j_call: TRBJ1-2; d_call: TRBD1; cdr3_aa: CATSRPGGDYGYTF; cdr3_nt: TGTGCCACCAGCAGACCAGGGGGCGACTATGGCTACACCTTC
cdr3_length: 17; clone_size: -; v_call: TRBV11-2; j_call: TRBJ2-3; d_call: TRBD2; cdr3_aa: CASSSPRLAGSTDTQYF; cdr3_nt: TGTGCCAGCAGCTCCCCCAGACTAGCGGGGAGCACAGATACGCAGTATTTT
cdr3_length: 13; clone_size: -; v_call: TRBV7-6; j_call: TRBJ2-5; d_call: -; cdr3_aa: CASSQDPRGTQYF; cdr3_nt: TGTGCCAGCAGCCAAGACCCAAGGGGGACCCAGTACTTC
cdr3_length: 15; clone_size: -; v_call: TRBV7-9; j_call: TRBJ2-7; d_call: TRBD1; cdr3_aa: CASSYGTGGSYEQYF; cdr3_nt: TGTGCCAGCAGCTACGGGACAGGGGGTTCCTACGAGCAGTACTTC
cdr3_length: 14; clone_size: once; v_call: TRBV14; j_call: TRBJ2-3; d_call: -; cdr3_aa: CASSPGSSTDTQYF; cdr3_nt: TGTGCCAGCAGCCCAGGATCTAGCACAGATACGCAGTATTTT
cdr3_length: 14; clone_size: -; v_call: TRBV18; j_call: TRBJ1-5; d_call: -; cdr3_aa: CASSPRPGNQPQHF; cdr3_nt: TGTGCCAGCTCACCACGTCCGGGGAATCAGCCCCAGCATTTT
cdr3_length: 14; clone_size: -; v_call: TRBV27; j_call: TRBJ2-2; d_call: -; cdr3_aa: CASSPTQGAGELFF; cdr3_nt: TGTGCCAGCAGTCCGACCCAGGGTGCGGGGGAGCTGTTTTTT
cdr3_length: 12; clone_size: few; v_call: TRBV28; j_call: TRBJ1-3; d_call: TRBD1; cdr3_aa: CATRQGGYTIYF; cdr3_nt: TGTGCCACCCGACAGGGTGGGTACACCATATATTTT
cdr3_length: 14; clone_size: -; v_call: TRBV11-1; j_call: TRBJ2-2; d_call: -; cdr3_aa: CASSLPGKTGELFF; cdr3_nt: TGTGCCAGCAGCTTACCAGGGAAAACCGGGGAGCTGTTTTTT
cdr3_length: 20; clone_size: -; v_call: TRBV3-1/TRBV3-2; j_call: TRBJ2-3; d_call: TRBD2; cdr3_aa: CASSQEKLAGDGGYTDTQYF; cdr3_nt: TGTGCCAGCAGCCAAGAGAAACTAGCGGGGGACGGGGGGTACACAGATACGCAGTATTTT
cdr3_length: 13; clone_size: -; v_call: TRBV6-5; j_call: TRBJ2-2; d_call: -; cdr3_aa: CASSFIGPGELFF; cdr3_nt: TGTGCCAGCAGCTTCATCGGTCCCGGGGAGCTGTTTTTT
cdr3_length: 16; clone_size: -; v_call: TRBV11-1; j_call: TRBJ2-6; d_call: -; cdr3_aa: CASSRLRDSGANVLTF; cdr3_nt: TGTGCCAGCAGCCGACTCCGGGACTCTGGGGCCAACGTCCTGACTTTC
cdr3_length: 14; clone_size: -; v_call: TRBV3-1/TRBV3-2; j_call: TRBJ2-7; d_call: TRBD2; cdr3_aa: CASSSSGGPYEQYF; cdr3_nt: TGTGCCAGCAGCTCAAGCGGGGGCCCATACGAGCAGTACTTC
cdr3_length: 15; clone_size: -; v_call: TRBV7-8; j_call: TRBJ1-5; d_call: TRBD1; cdr3_aa: CASSPDRVLDQPQHF; cdr3_nt: TGTGCCAGCAGTCCCGACAGGGTGTTAGATCAGCCCCAGCATTTT
cdr3_length: 12; clone_size: few; v_call: TRBV6-5; j_call: TRBJ1-5; d_call: -; cdr3_aa: CASSSPTGIQHF; cdr3_nt: TGTGCCAGCAGTTCACCTACAGGGATCCAGCATTTT
cdr3_length: 16; clone_size: -; v_call: TRBV24-1; j_call: TRBJ2-3; d_call: TRBD2; cdr3_aa: CATSGPGRELLDTQYF; cdr3_nt: TGTGCCACCAGTGGCCCAGGGAGGGAACTTCTAGATACGCAGTATTTT
cdr3_length: 14; clone_size: -; v_call: TRBV10-3; j_call: TRBJ2-1; d_call: TRBD2; cdr3_aa: CATTGLAAYNEQFF; cdr3_nt: TGTGCCACGACGGGACTAGCGGCCTACAATGAGCAGTTCTTC
cdr3_length: 14; clone_size: -; v_call: TRBV29-1; j_call: TRBJ2-1; d_call: TRBD2; cdr3_aa: CSVGGGSGRNEQFF; cdr3_nt: TGCAGCGTTGGCGGCGGGAGTGGTAGGAATGAGCAGTTCTTC
cdr3_length: 14; clone_size: few; v_call: TRBV7-9; j_call: TRBJ1-4; d_call: TRBD1; cdr3_aa: CASSGQGFSEKLFF; cdr3_nt: TGTGCCAGCAGCGGACAGGGGTTCAGTGAAAAACTGTTTTTT
cdr3_length: 13; clone_size: once; v_call: TRBV29-1; j_call: TRBJ1-2; d_call: TRBD1; cdr3_aa: CSVDLGQGGGYTF; cdr3_nt: TGCAGCGTTGACCTGGGACAGGGAGGGGGCTACACCTTC
cdr3_length: 15; clone_size: -; v_call: TRBV7-8; j_call: TRBJ1-4; d_call: TRBD1; cdr3_aa: CASSVSGTGGEKLFF; cdr3_nt: TGTGCCAGCAGCGTTTCCGGGACAGGAGGTGAAAAACTGTTTTTT
cdr3_length: 14; clone_size: -; v_call: TRBV5-1; j_call: TRBJ2-2; d_call: -; cdr3_aa: CASSSIQITGELFF; cdr3_nt: TGCGCCAGCAGCTCCATACAGATCACCGGGGAGCTGTTTTTT
cdr3_length: 12; clone_size: -; v_call: TRBV28; j_call: TRBJ1-2; d_call: -; cdr3_aa: CASSLDRTGYTF; cdr3_nt: TGTGCCAGCAGTTTAGACAGAACTGGCTACACCTTC
cdr3_length: 16; clone_size: -; v_call: TRBV11-3; j_call: TRBJ2-2; d_call: TRBD2; cdr3_aa: CASSLVSGSVTGELFF; cdr3_nt: TGTGCCAGCAGCTTAGTTAGCGGGTCAGTCACCGGGGAGCTGTTTTTT
cdr3_length: 13; clone_size: few; v_call: TRBV12-3/TRBV12-4; j_call: TRBJ2-5; d_call: -; cdr3_aa: CASSLRGTETQYF; cdr3_nt: TGTGCCAGCAGTTTACGGGGGACGGAGACCCAGTACTTC
cdr3_length: 14; clone_size: once; v_call: TRBV6-4; j_call: TRBJ2-2; d_call: TRBD2; cdr3_aa: CASSPQREAGELFF; cdr3_nt: TGTGCCAGCAGTCCCCAGCGGGAGGCCGGGGAGCTGTTTTTT
cdr3_length: 15; clone_size: few; v_call: TRBV11-2; j_call: TRBJ2-1; d_call: -; cdr3_aa: CASSLQGWSYNEQFF; cdr3_nt: TGTGCCAGCAGCTTACAGGGCTGGTCCTACAATGAGCAGTTCTTC
cdr3_length: 14; clone_size: -; v_call: TRBV19; j_call: TRBJ2-1; d_call: TRBD2; cdr3_aa: CASGTSGRYNEQFF; cdr3_nt: TGTGCCAGTGGGACTAGCGGGAGGTACAATGAGCAGTTCTTC
cdr3_length: 13; clone_size: -; v_call: TRBV6-1; j_call: TRBJ1-4; d_call: -; cdr3_aa: CASSERGYEKLFF; cdr3_nt: TGTGCCAGCAGTGAAAGGGGGTATGAAAAACTGTTTTTT
cdr3_length: 11; clone_size: -; v_call: TRBV28; j_call: TRBJ1-1; d_call: -; cdr3_aa: CASRGRPEAFF; cdr3_nt: TGTGCCAGCAGGGGGCGACCTGAAGCTTTCTTT
cdr3_length: 15; clone_size: once; v_call: TRBV19; j_call: TRBJ1-2; d_call: -; cdr3_aa: CASSLGQRTINGYTF; cdr3_nt: TGTGCCAGTAGCCTTGGACAGCGAACCATAAATGGCTACACCTTC
cdr3_length: 13; clone_size: -; v_call: TRBV6-5; j_call: TRBJ1-1; d_call: TRBD1; cdr3_aa: CASTLQGGTEAFF; cdr3_nt: TGTGCCAGCACCCTGCAGGGGGGCACTGAAGCTTTCTTT
cdr3_length: 14; clone_size: -; v_call: TRBV2; j_call: TRBJ2-5; d_call: -; cdr3_aa: CASIQDRRKETQYF; cdr3_nt: TGTGCCAGCATCCAAGACAGGAGGAAAGAGACCCAGTACTTC
cdr3_length: 15; clone_size: -; v_call: TRBV9; j_call: TRBJ2-3; d_call: -; cdr3_aa: CASSVGTGVADTQYF; cdr3_nt: TGTGCCAGCAGCGTAGGGACGGGAGTGGCAGATACGCAGTATTTT
cdr3_length: 15; clone_size: once; v_call: TRBV19; j_call: TRBJ2-3; d_call: -; cdr3_aa: CASSILARVGDTQYF; cdr3_nt: TGTGCCAGTAGTATTCTAGCCCGGGTTGGGGATACGCAGTATTTT
cdr3_length: 16; clone_size: -; v_call: TRBV27; j_call: TRBJ2-5; d_call: -; cdr3_aa: CASRQQGSFLWETQYF; cdr3_nt: TGTGCCAGCCGCCAACAGGGTTCCTTTTTATGGGAGACCCAGTACTTC